This T cell receptor beta chain was retrieved from a study of blood T cell repertoires in COVID-19. Study background: Donors in the United States, Italy and Spain gave samples during acute or convalescent COVID-19. T cells, B-cell-depleted T cells, or PBMCs supplied cDNA or gDNA.

Profiling relied on immunoSEQ multiplex PCR, and the TCRdb table lists in-frame clones only, not all of them. The table includes hundreds of thousands of clones, 88% detected once. V was trimmed by 2 bases and J by 6 bases, leaving 24 bases between them. The CDR3 loop spans 17 amino acids. Germline V gene data show CDR1 as GTSNPN and CDR2 as SVGIG (reference sequence). Those enrolled in Seattle joined during active infection and were followed longitudinally afterward. The chain combines TRBV30 with TRBJ2-3, with TRBD1 as a possible D gene (5 bases). The TCR originated in a woman in her 70s with COVID-19, enrolled during active disease. Source material: peripheral blood. The CDR3 bases are TGTGCCTGGAGTAACCGAGACAGCCCCTACCCAGGTGATACGCAGTATTTT. This encodes CAWSNRDSPYPGDTQYF.